This T cell receptor (beta chain) was observed in a study of shared clonotypes between healthy human individuals. Regarding this clone: The antigen is not known.

Libraries were prepared by immunoSEQ multiplex PCR; TCRdb keeps only in-frame clonotypes and omits some of them. The table records 2 million to 2.5 million clones, under 95% of them present only once. General study points: In several donors, around 4.8% of naive CD4 clonotypes appeared in common.

The V and J ends lost 2 bases and 4 bases respectively, with 11 bases between them. CDR1 is MNHNS, CDR2 SASEGT, per germline. The CDR3 contains 14 residues. The V and J genes are TRBV6-1 and TRBJ1-2; TRBD1 is a possible D gene (5 bases). Sequencing was done on a sample of naive CD4+ T cells from PBMCs. Subset here: CD45RA+ positively selected. The TCR was taken from a man aged 18 to 30 in good health. Some clones in this sample may be carry-over from other donors' samples. As DNA, the CDR3 is TGTGCCAGCAGTGAAATGACAGCCAGCTATGGCTACACCTTC. Residues: CASSEMTASYGYTF.